A single sample is the source of the 8 T cell receptor beta chains below, sequenced in a study of T cells in localized non-small cell lung cancer. Libraries were prepared by immunoSEQ multiplex PCR; TCRdb keeps only in-frame clonotypes and omits some of them. This sample has around 10,000 clones, with less than 35% found just once. The sample here was lung tumor tissue, taken before any cancer treatment. These receptors originate from a man aged 35 to 69 with stage I lung adenocarcinoma.

The chain joins TRBV29-1 to TRBJ1-1, with 8 bases fitting TRBD1. The CDR3 extends over 14 amino acids. V dropped 0 bases and J dropped 11; count of bases not matched to a gene: 11. Germline V gene data show CDR1 as SQVTM and CDR2 as ANQGSEA. CDR3 in amino acids: CSVEENPGGKVAFF. In nucleotides, the CDR3 is TGCAGCGTTGAAGAGAATCCAGGGGGCAAGGTTGCTTTCTTT.

By share of the sample, this clone is medium-sized (0.01 to 0.1%). V gene TRBV10-3 combines with J gene TRBJ2-1; 12 positions agree with TRBD2. Germline V gene data show CDR1 as ENHRY and CDR2 as SYGVKD. With V trimmed by 2 bases and J by 0 bases, 5 bases remained unmatched. CDR3 size: 18 residues. Here the CDR3 DNA reads TGTGCCATCAGTGAGCCTCTAGCGGGGGGGAGCTCCTACAATGAGCAGTTCTTC. This sequence encodes CAISEPLAGGSSYNEQFF.

This clone was observed a few times. The chain combines TRBV11-3 with TRBJ2-7; the match to TRBD2 covers 9 bases. The CDR3 contains 14 residues. The junction had 6 bases not matched to a gene; V was cut back by 5 bases and J by 4 bases. Germline V gives CDR1 SGHNT, CDR2 YENEEA. CDR3 residues: CASSRSGGSYEQYF. The CDR3 bases are TGTGCCAGCAGCCGAAGCGGGGGGTCTTACGAGCAGTACTTC.

The sample holds a few counts of this clone. The rearrangement links TRBV9 to TRBJ2-7, with 7 positions matching TRBD1. The CDR3 spans 14 residues. The germline V gene has CDR1 SGDLS and CDR2 YYNGEE. V lost 4 bases and J lost 7; bases outside the gene matches: 11. CDR3 sequence reads: CASSLQGVLYEQYF. CDR3 nucleotide sequence: TGTGCCAGCAGCCTTCAGGGGGTCCTGTAYGAGCAGTACTTC.

The chain joins TRBV11-3 to TRBJ2-7; 10 bases are a match to TRBD1. The CDR3 totals 18 residues. J gave up 3 bases and V 5 bases, and 16 bases lay outside the gene matches. Germline CDR1 SGHNT, CDR2 YENEEA. The CDR3 DNA is TGTGCCAGCAGCCAGGGGACAGGGGCGTTGATGGCAGGCTACGAGCAGTACTTC. Translated: CASSQGTGALMAGYEQYF.

This clone has more than one count but fewer than ten. CDR3 protein: CASSRTPGNQPQHF. CDR3 in DNA: TGTGCCAGCAGTCGGACACCTGGCAATCAGCCCCAGCATTTT. The chain combines TRBV6-8 with TRBJ1-5; maybe TRBD1 (5 bases). Looked up from germline, CDR1 is MNHGY and CDR2 is SAAAGT. There are 14 residues in the CDR3. The germline V and J ends were trimmed by 5 bases and 2 bases, with 10 bases remaining between them.

Notes on this clone: An end of the junction differs from the germline gene, which may be a read error. The chain uses TRBV11-3 and TRBJ2-1; tentatively, D is TRBD1 (6 bases). The CDR3 runs 15 residues. Germline CDR1 is SGHNT and CDR2 is YENEEA. CDR3 sequence: CASSPRAGDMNEQFF. DNA of the CDR3: TGTGCTAGCAGCCCGAGGGCAGGGGATATGAATGAGCAGTTCTTC.

A single count supports this clone. The J gene is TRBJ2-2, the V gene TRBV12-5; a possible D gene is TRBD1 (5 bases). The CDR3 covers 20 residues. V was trimmed by 1 base and J by 0 bases, leaving 21 bases between them. Germline CDR1 and CDR2: LGHNT and FRNRAP. DNA for the CDR3: TGTGCTAGTGGTTTGGCCACGATTCCAGGGTTTGCCCCGAACACCGGGGAGCTGTTTTTT. It codes for CASGLATIPGFAPNTGELFF.